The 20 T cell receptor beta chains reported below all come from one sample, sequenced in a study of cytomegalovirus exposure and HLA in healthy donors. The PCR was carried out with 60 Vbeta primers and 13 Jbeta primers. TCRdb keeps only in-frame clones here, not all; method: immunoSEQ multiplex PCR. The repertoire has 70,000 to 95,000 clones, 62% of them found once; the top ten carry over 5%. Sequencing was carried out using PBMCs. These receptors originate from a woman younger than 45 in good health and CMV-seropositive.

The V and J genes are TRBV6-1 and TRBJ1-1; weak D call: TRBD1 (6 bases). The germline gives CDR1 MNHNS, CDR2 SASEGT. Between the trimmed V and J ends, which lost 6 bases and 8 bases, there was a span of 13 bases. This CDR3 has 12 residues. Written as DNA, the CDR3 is TGTGCCAGCAGCCCCATGGACAGCGAAGCTTTCTTT. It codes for CASSPMDSEAFF.

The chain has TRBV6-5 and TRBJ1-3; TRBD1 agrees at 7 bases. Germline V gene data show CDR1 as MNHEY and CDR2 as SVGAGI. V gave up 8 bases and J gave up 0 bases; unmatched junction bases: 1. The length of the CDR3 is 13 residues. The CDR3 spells CASGTDSGNTIYF. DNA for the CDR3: TGTGCCAGCGGGACAGACTCTGGAAACACCATATATTTT.

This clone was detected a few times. The CDR3 coding sequence is TGTGCCAGCTCACCAGGCGGGGATGGAGGGCCCTATGGCTACACCTTC. It yields the protein CASSPGGDGGPYGYTF. The chain couples TRBV18 to TRBJ1-2; D call uncertain. Germline assignment: CDR1 KGHSH and CDR2 LQKENI. The CDR3 has 16 residues. With 2 bases removed from V and 4 bases from J, the gap between germline ends came to 17 bases. The full variable domain, its missing parts supplied by reference TRBV18 and TRBJ1-2, is NAGVMQNPRHLVRRRGQEARLRCSPMKGHSHVYWYRQLPEEGLKFMVYLQKENIIDESGMPKERFSAEFPKEGPSILRIQQVVRGDSAAYFCASSPGGDGGPYGYTFGSGTRLTVV.

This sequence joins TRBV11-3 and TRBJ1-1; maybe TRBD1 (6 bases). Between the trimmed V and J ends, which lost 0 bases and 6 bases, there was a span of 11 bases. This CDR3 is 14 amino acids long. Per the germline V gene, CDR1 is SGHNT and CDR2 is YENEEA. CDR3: CASSLDSTGPEAFF. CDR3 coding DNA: TGTGCCAGCAGCTTAGACTCTACAGGGCCTGAAGCTTTCTTT.

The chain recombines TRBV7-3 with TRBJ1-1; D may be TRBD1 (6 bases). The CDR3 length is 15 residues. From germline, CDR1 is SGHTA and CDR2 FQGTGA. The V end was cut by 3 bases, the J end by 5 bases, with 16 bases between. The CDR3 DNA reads TGTGCCAGCAGCTTGCAGGGGATGGGGCAGACTGAAGCTTTCTTT. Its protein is CASSLQGMGQTEAFF.

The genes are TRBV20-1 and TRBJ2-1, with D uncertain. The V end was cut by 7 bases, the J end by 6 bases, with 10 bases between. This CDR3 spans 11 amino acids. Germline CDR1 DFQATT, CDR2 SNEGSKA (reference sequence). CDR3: CSVHGVNEQFF. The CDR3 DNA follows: TGCAGTGTTCACGGAGTCAATGAGCAGTTCTTC.

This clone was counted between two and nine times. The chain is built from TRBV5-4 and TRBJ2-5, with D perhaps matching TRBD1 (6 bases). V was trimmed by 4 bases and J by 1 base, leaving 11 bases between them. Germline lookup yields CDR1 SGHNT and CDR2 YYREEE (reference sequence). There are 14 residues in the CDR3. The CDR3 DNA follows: TGTGCCAGCAGCACCGGGACATTCCAAGAGACCCAGTACTTC. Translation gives CASSTGTFQETQYF.

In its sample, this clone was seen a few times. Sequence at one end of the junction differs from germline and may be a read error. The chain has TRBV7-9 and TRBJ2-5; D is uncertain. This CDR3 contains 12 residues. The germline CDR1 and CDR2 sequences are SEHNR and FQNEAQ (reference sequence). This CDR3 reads CSSNDPGETQYF. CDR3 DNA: TGTTCCAGCAACGACCCGGGAGAGACCCAGTACTTC.

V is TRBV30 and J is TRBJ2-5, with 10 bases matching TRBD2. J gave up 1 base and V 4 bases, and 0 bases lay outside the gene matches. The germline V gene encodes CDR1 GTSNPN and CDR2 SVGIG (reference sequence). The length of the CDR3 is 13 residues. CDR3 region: CAWTSGGQETQYF. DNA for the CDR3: TGTGCCTGGACTAGCGGGGGCCAAGAGACCCAGTACTTC.

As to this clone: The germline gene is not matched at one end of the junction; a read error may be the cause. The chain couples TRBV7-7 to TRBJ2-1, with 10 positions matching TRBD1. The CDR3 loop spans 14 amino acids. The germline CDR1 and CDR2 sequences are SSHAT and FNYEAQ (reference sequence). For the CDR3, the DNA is TGTGCTAGCAGCCCTGGGACAGGGGACAATGAGCAGTTCTTC. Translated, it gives CASSPGTGDNEQFF.

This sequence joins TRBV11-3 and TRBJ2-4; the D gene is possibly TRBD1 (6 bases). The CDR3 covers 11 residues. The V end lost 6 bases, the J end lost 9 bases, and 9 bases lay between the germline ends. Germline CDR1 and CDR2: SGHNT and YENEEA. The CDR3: CASRIGGIQYF. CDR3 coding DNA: TGTGCCAGCAGAATAGGGGGCATTCAGTACTTC.

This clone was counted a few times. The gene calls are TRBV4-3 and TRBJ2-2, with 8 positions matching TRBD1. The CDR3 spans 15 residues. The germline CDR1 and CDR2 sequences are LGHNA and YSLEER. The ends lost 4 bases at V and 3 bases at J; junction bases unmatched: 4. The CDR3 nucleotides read TGCGCCAGCAGCCCAGGGGGCCAGGACACCGGGGAGCTGTTTTTT. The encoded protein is CASSPGGQDTGELFF.

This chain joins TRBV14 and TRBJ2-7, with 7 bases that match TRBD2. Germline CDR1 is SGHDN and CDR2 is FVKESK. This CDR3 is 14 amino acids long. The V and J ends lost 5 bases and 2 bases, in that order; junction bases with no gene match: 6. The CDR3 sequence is CASSEGRGAYEQYF. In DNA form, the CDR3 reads TGTGCCAGCAGCGAGGGACGGGGGGCCTACGAGCAGTACTTC.

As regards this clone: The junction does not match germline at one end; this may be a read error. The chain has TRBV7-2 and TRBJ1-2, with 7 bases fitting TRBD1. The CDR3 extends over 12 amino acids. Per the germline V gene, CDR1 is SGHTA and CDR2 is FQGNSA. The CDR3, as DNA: TGTGCCAGCAGCCCGACAGGGTATGGCTACCCCTTC. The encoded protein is CASSPTGYGYPF. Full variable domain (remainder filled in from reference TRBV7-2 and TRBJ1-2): GAGVSQSPSNKVTEKGKDVELRCDPISGHTALYWYRQSLGQGLEFLIYFQGNSAPDKSGLPSDRFSAERTGGSVSTLTIQRTQQEDSAVYLCASSPTGYGYPFGSGTRLTVV.

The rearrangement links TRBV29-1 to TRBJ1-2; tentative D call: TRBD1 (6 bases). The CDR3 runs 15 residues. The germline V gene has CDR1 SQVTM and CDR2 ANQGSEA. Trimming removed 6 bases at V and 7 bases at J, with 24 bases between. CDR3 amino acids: CSVTAINQGRRGYTF. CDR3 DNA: TGCAGCGTCACCGCGATTAATCAGGGGCGGCGTGGCTACACCTTC.

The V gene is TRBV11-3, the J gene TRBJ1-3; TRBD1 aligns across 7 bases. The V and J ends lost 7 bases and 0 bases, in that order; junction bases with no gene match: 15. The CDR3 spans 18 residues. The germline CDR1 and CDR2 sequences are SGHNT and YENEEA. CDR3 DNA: TGTGCCAGCAACCATGGGACAGCTCGAACCAGCTCTGGAAACACCATATATTTT. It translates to CASNHGTARTSSGNTIYF.

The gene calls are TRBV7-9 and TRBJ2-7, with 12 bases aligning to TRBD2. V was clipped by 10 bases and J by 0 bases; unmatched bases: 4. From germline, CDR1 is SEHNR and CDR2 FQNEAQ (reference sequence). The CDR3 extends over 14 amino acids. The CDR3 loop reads CATQGLAGSYEQYF. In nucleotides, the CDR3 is TGTGCCACCCAGGGACTAGCGGGCTCCTACGAGCAGTACTTC.

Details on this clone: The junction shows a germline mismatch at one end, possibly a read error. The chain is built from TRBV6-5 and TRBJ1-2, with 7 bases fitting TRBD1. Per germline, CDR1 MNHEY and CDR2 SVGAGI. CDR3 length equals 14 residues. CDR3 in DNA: TGTGCCAGCAGAACAGGGGTGGACCTGTATGGCTGCACCTTC. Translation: CASRTGVDLYGCTF.

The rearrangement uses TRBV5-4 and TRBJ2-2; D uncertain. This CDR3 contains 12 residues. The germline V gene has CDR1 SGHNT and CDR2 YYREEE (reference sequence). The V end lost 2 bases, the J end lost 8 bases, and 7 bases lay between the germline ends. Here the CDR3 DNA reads TGTGCCAGCAGCTTACGACTTGGGGAGCTGTTTTTT. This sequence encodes CASSLRLGELFF.

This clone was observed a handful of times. The CDR3 nucleotides read TGTGCCAGCAGCTCAGGGTTGAACACTGAAGCTTTCTTT. Translation: CASSSGLNTEAFF. V and J are TRBV28 and TRBJ1-1; D is possibly TRBD1 (5 bases). Germline CDR1 is MDHEN and CDR2 is SYDVKM. Trimming shortened V by 6 bases and J by 0 bases, and 8 bases separated the two germline ends. The CDR3 extends over 13 amino acids.